A single T cell receptor beta chain is shown here with its context. These data are taken from a study of blood T cell repertoires in COVID-19. Study in general: Sites across the United States, Italy and Spain contributed samples from acute and convalescent COVID-19. T cells, B-cell-depleted T cells, or PBMCs provided the cDNA or gDNA that served as material.

Trimming took 7 bases from V and 0 from J, leaving 19 bases between them. Germline V gene lookup returns CDR1 MDHEN and CDR2 SYDVKM. CDR3 size: 17 residues. Only in-frame clones appear in the TCRdb table, and some are missing; sequencing was by immunoSEQ multiplex PCR. The sample yields 100,000 to 150,000 clones, roughly 90% seen once. The source material was peripheral blood. The chain uses TRBV28 and TRBJ1-3; weak D call: TRBD1 (6 bases). This clonotype originated in a man between 70 and 80 years old with active COVID-19. The CDR3 reads CASTFGGAALSGNTIYF. In nucleotides, the CDR3 is TGTGCCAGCACCTTCGGGGGGGCCGCTCTCTCTGGAAACACCATATATTTT.